This T cell receptor beta chain was identified during a study of cytomegalovirus exposure and HLA in healthy donors. Study-wide background: An early release of data contained about 85 million unique TCRs, which came from HLA-typed donors. Study-level results: Most TCR sequences were seen very rarely across donors, but some public TCRs occurred in many. Donors belonging to an Asian-associated ancestry cluster reportedly showed fewer N-insertions in productive TCRs than the approximately 640-donor mean, according to what a later analysis found. Roughly uniform depth of sequencing across donors was assumed in presence/absence analyses.

The germline V and J ends were trimmed by 7 bases and 6 bases, with 18 bases remaining between them. The CDR3 loop spans 13 amino acids. Per germline, CDR1 SQVTM and CDR2 ANQGSEA. This PCR relied on a set of 60 Vbeta primers and 13 Jbeta primers. Assay used: immunoSEQ multiplex PCR; TCRdb lists only in-frame clones, some missing. The sample holds just over 60,000 clones, 70% to 90% seen once. This clone was counted between two and nine times. Its antigen remains unidentified. The receptor comes from a man aged 18 to 29 in good health and CMV-seronegative. Sequencing was done on a sample of PBMCs. This chain joins TRBV29-1 and TRBJ1-2, with D uncertain. The CDR3 region is CSAAEKSRHGYTF. As DNA, the CDR3 is TGCAGCGCCGCCGAAAAGTCCAGGCATGGCTACACCTTC.